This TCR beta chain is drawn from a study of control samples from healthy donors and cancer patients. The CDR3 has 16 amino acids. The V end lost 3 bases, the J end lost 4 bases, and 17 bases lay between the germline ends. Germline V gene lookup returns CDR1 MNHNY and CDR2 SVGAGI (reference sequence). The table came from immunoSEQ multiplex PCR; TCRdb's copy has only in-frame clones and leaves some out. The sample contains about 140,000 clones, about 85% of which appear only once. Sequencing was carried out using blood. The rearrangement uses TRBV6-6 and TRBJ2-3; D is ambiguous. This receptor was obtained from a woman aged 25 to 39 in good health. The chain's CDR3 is CASSYGQDSLADTQYF. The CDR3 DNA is TGTGCCAGCAGTTATGGTCAGGATAGTCTAGCAGATACGCAGTATTTT.